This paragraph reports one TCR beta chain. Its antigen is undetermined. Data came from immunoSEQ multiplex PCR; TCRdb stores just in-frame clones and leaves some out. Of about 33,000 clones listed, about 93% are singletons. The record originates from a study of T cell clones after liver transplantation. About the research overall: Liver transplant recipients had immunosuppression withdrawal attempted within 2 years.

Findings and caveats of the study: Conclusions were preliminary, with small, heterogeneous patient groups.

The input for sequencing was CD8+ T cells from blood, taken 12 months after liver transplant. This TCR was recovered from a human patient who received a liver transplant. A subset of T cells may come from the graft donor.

The CDR3 loop is CASSPSGLYGYTF. The CDR3 region has the DNA TGTGCCAGCAGTCCCTCGGGGCTCTATGGCTACACCTTC. The chain recombines TRBV27 with TRBJ1-2; weak D call: TRBD1 (5 bases). CDR1 and CDR2 from the germline V gene are MNHEY and SMNVEV (reference sequence). The CDR3 loop spans 13 amino acids. Between the trimmed V and J ends, which lost 5 bases and 4 bases, there was a span of 11 bases.